The text below deals with one T cell receptor beta chain. The sample comes from a study of blood T cell repertoires in COVID-19. Study at large: Material from acute and convalescent COVID-19 was sourced from the United States, Italy and Spain. Sources were T cells, B-cell-depleted T cells, or PBMCs; the material itself was cDNA or gDNA.

Donors in Cohort 3 counted as recovered after two negative PCRs, clearance, or symptom resolution. In the source study's methods: Reference gene primer amplification gave estimated nucleated cell counts. The method was immunoSEQ multiplex PCR; TCRdb's version includes in-frame clones alone and lacks a portion of them. V, J and clone size are taken as reported in that table, and D and trimming were inferred from the DNA itself. This sample has approximately 170,000 clones, with 75% to 90% found just once. The CDR3 sequence is 14 residues long. Losses at the gene ends were 4 bases for V and 2 bases for J; bases not matched to a gene: 7. Germline loops: CDR1 SQVTM, CDR2 ANQGSEA.

V usage is TRBV29-1 and J usage is TRBJ2-5; 7 bases align to TRBD2. The TCR was taken from a woman between 18 and 29 years old who had recovered from COVID-19. Sequencing used PBMCs or T cells enriched from blood (not recorded which). CDR3 sequence (DNA): TGCAGCGTTGCGGCTAGCGGAGCACAAGAGACCCAGTACTTC. Its protein product is CSVAASGAQETQYF.